The present entry profiles one T cell receptor (beta chain) with its context. Per germline, CDR1 SGHAT and CDR2 FQNNGV. The CDR3 length is 15 residues. Trimming stripped 2 bases from V and 1 base from J, with 12 bases between. This sample was taken from a study of blood T cell repertoires in COVID-19. Study details: PBMCs, B-cell-depleted T cells, or T cells provided the cDNA or gDNA that made up the material.

Per the authors' pipeline: Nucleated cell number was recorded as an estimate derived from reference gene primer amplification. The data were produced by immunoSEQ multiplex PCR, yet TCRdb's version contains in-frame clones alone and is incomplete. V, J and clone size reflect that table, while D and trimming were determined from the DNA. The top ten clones hold 1.5% to 2% of a sample with around 280,000 clones, roughly 89% of them seen once. Study members were between about 18 and 100 years old and lived in 24 US regions. Self-reported history from a screening survey and questionnaire set each donor's cohort.

The sequence was collected from a woman aged 18-29 years with acute COVID-19. The V call is TRBV11-2, the J call TRBJ2-7; D possibly corresponds to TRBD2 (6 bases). Sequencing was done on a sample of PBMCs or T cells enriched from blood (not recorded which). The CDR3 bases are TGTGCCAGCAGCTTAAGGTCCGGGACTTCCTACGAGCAGTACTTC. This encodes CASSLRSGTSYEQYF.